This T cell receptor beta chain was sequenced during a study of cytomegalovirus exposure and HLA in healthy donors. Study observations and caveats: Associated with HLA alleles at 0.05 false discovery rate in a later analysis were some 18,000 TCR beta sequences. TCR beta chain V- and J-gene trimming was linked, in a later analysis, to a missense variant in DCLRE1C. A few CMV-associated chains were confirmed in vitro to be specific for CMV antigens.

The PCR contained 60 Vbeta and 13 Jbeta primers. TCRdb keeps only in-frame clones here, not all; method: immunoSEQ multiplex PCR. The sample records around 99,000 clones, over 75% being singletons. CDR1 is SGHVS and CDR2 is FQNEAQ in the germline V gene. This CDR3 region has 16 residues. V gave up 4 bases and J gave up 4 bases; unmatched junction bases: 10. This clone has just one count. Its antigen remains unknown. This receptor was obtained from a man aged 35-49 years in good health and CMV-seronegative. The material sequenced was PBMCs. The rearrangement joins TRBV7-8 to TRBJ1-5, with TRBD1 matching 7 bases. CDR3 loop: CASSSMTGSPNQPQHF. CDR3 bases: TGTGCCAGCAGCTCCATGACAGGGTCTCCGAATCAGCCCCAGCATTTT. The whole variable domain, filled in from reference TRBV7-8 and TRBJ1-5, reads GAGVSQSPRYKVAKRGQDVALRCDPISGHVSLFWYQQALGQGPEFLTYFQNEAQLDKSGLPSDRFFAERPEGSVSTLKIQRTQQEDSAVYLCASSSMTGSPNQPQHFGDGTRLSIL.